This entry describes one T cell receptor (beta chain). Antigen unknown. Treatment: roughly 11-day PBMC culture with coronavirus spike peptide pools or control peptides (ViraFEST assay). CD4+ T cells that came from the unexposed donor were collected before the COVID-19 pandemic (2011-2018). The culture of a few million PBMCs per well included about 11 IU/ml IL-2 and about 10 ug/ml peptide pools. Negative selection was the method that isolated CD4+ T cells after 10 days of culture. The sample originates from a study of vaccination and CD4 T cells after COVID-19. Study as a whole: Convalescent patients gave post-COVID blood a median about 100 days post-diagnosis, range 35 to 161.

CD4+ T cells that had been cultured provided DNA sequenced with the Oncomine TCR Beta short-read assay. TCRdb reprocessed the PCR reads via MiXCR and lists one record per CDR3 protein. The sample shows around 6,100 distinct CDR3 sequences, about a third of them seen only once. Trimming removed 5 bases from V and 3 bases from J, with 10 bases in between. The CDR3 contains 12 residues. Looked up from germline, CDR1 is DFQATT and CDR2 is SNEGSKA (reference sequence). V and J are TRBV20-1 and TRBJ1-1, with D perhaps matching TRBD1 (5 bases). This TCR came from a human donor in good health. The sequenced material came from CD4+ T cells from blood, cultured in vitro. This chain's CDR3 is CSAGTYYTEAFF. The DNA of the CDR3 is TGCAGTGCTGGGACGTACTACACTGAAGCTTTCTTT.